This T cell receptor beta chain emerged from a study of cytomegalovirus exposure and HLA in healthy donors. Study background: The study placed approximately 78% of its 350 to 400 genotyped donors in the Caucasian-associated ancestry cluster.

Use of 60 Vbeta and 13 Jbeta primers characterized the PCR. Repertoires were generated with immunoSEQ multiplex PCR, while TCRdb's copy carries only in-frame clones and drops some. Of about 160,000 clones listed, roughly 82% are singletons. The donors, nominally healthy at sampling, likely had unrecorded immune exposures. Sequenced sample: PBMCs. The sequence derives from a man aged 50-60 years in good health and CMV-seropositive.

Written as DNA, the CDR3 is TGTGCCAGCAGCTTAGCGGGGGGTTTGAGCGGGAGCTCCTACAATGAGCAGTTCTTC. Translation gives CASSLAGGLSGSSYNEQFF. The chain joins TRBV7-2 to TRBJ2-1; 8 bases fit TRBD2. V shed 0 bases and J 0 bases; nucleotides not matched to a gene: 10. Germline loops: CDR1 SGHTA, CDR2 FQGNSA. CDR3 length equals 19 residues.